Listed below are T cell receptor beta chains from one sample, sequenced in a study of PD-1 blockade in classical Hodgkin lymphoma. Here immunoSEQ multiplex PCR was the method, and the copy in TCRdb shows in-frame clones only, minus some. Of some 150,000 clones in the sample, 78% were seen once. The sequenced sample was peripheral blood mononuclear cells (PBMCs), obtained before the second cycle of nivolumab. The receptors were gathered from a human donor with classical Hodgkin lymphoma. Each CDR3 is given with its conserved first and last residue. The D gene is left open where the match is weak. The listing skips clone size in some rows; elsewhere it reads once, few, many or a size class.

j_call,clone_size,d_call,v_call,cdr3_aa,cdr3_nt
TRBJ1-2,-,-,TRBV5-1,CASSLGYGTGYTF,TGCGCCAGCAGCTTGGGCTACGGGACCGGCTACACCTTC
TRBJ2-5,-,-,TRBV11-3,CASSLRGQETQYF,TGTGCCAGCAGCTTGAGGGGACAAGAGACCCAGTACTTC
TRBJ2-7,-,TRBD1,TRBV6-5,CASSQGTAYEQYF,TGTGCCAGCAGTCAGGGGACAGCTTACGAGCAGTACTTC
TRBJ2-3,-,TRBD1,TRBV29-1,CSVPDSGTDTDTQYF,TGCAGCGTACCAGATTCCGGGACAGACACAGATACGCAGTATTTT
TRBJ1-3,-,-,TRBV6-6,CASSYSLASGNTIYF,TGTGCCAGCAGTTACTCTTTGGCCTCTGGAAACACCATATATTTT
TRBJ2-7,-,TRBD1,TRBV11-2,CASSPRQGHYEQYF,TGTGCCAGCAGCCCGCGACAGGGGCACTACGAGCAGTACTTC
TRBJ1-6,-,-,TRBV6-5,CASSYGQISNSPLHF,TGTGCCAGCAGTTACGGGCAGATCTCTAATTCACCCCTCCACTTT
TRBJ1-5,-,-,TRBV7-9,CASSPLGGAGNQPQHF,TGTGCCAGCAGCCCATTAGGAGGGGCAGGCAATCAGCCCCAGCATTTT
TRBJ2-7,-,TRBD1,TRBV5-4,CASSFGTGRYEQYF,TGTGCCAGCAGCTTTGGGACAGGGCGGTACGAGCAGTACTTC
TRBJ2-7,few,-,TRBV19,CASSRGQPYEQYF,TGTGCCAGTAGTCGAGGACAGCCCTACGAGCAGTACTTC
TRBJ2-1,-,-,TRBV29-1,CSVEDGSAPFF,TGCAGCGTTGAAGATGGAAGTGCTCCGTTCTTC
TRBJ2-1,once,-,TRBV19,CASSTVTEQFF,TGTGCCAGTAGTACGGTTACTGAGCAGTTCTTC
TRBJ1-5,-,-,TRBV19,CASSMPSHRDSNQPQHF,TGTGCCAGTAGTATGCCGTCCCACCGGGACAGCAATCAGCCCCAGCATTTT
TRBJ2-1,-,-,TRBV4-3,CASSQDWRSSYNEQFF,TGCGCCAGCAGCCAAGATTGGAGAAGCTCCTACAATGAGCAGTTCTTC
TRBJ2-7,-,TRBD1,TRBV27,CASSRRTGGVYEQYF,TGTGCCAGCAGTCGCAGGACAGGGGGGGTATACGAGCAGTACTTC
TRBJ2-7,many,TRBD2,TRBV4-3,CASSQALAGPSYEQYF,TGCGCCAGCAGCCAAGCGCTAGCGGGACCTTCCTACGAGCAGTACTTC
TRBJ1-2,-,-,TRBV6-6,CASSARLGGYGYTF,TGTGCCAGCAGCGCCCGACTGGGCGGCTATGGCTACACCTTC
TRBJ1-2,-,-,TRBV6-6,CASSPRLFANYGYTF,TGTGCCAGCAGTCCTAGGCTATTTGCCAACTATGGCTACACCTTC
TRBJ1-2,-,-,TRBV5-1,CASSLEGYGYTF,TGCGCCAGCAGCTTGGAGGGCTATGGCTACACCTTC
TRBJ1-5,once,TRBD1,TRBV5-3,CARRLRDREAPNQPQHF,TGTGCCAGAAGACTGCGGGACAGGGAGGCCCCCAATCAGCCCCAGCATTTT
TRBJ2-5,-,-,TRBV5-1,CASSYDEGGFQETQYF,TGCGCCAGCAGCTACGACGAGGGGGGGTTCCAAGAGACCCAGTACTTC
TRBJ2-1,-,TRBD1,TRBV6-5,CASSYWTGDVPNEQFF,TGTGCCAGCAGTTACTGGACAGGGGATGTTCCCAATGAGCAGTTCTTC
TRBJ2-3,-,TRBD1,TRBV6-1,CASSEGGGTARTDTQYF,TGTGCCAGCAGTGAAGGGGGTGGGACAGCAAGGACAGATACGCAGTATTTT
TRBJ1-5,-,TRBD1,TRBV5-6,CASSAGTDQPQHF,TGTGCCAGCAGCGCCGGGACAGATCAGCCCCAGCATTTT
TRBJ1-6,-,TRBD1,TRBV2,CASQTGYNSPPHF,TGTGCCAGCCAGACAGGGTATAATTCACCCCCCCACTTT
TRBJ2-7,once,-,TRBV11-2,CASSGVYEQYF,TGTGCCAGCAGCGGTGTCTACGAGCAGTACTTC
TRBJ1-2,-,TRBD1,TRBV18,CASSPTGDKYYGYTF,TGTGCCAGCTCACCTACAGGGGACAAGTACTATGGCTACACCTTC
TRBJ2-1,-,TRBD2,TRBV6-1,CASSEMWREVPYNEQFF,TGTGCCAGCAGTGAAATGTGGCGGGAGGTCCCCTACAATGAGCAGTTCTTC